Shown below are 11 T cell receptor beta chains from a single sample sequenced in a study of vaccination and CD4 T cells after COVID-19. The Oncomine TCR Beta short-read assay was applied to DNA of cultured CD4+ T cells. TCRdb recomputed calls from the PCR reads with MiXCR, one row per CDR3 protein. The profile covers under 20,000 distinct CDR3 sequences, with around 52% appearing a single time and around 20% taken by the ten largest. For these receptors, no antigen is known. Time point denoted: late sampling 161 to 241 days after vaccination in a few convalescent patients. Treatment denoted: roughly 11-day PBMC culture with coronavirus spike peptide pools or control peptides (ViraFEST assay). Source: CD4+ T cells from blood, cultured in vitro, taken about 7 months after SARS-CoV-2 vaccination. Receptor source: a human donor who had recovered from COVID-19.

The V gene is TRBV27, the J gene TRBJ2-7; D tentatively reads TRBD1 or TRBD2 (5 bases each). The V and J ends lost 6 bases and 0 bases respectively, with 15 bases between them. CDR3 length: 15 amino acids. Germline V CDR1 and CDR2: MNHEY, SMNVEV (reference sequence). The CDR3: CASRSLGVSSYEQYF. In nucleotides, the CDR3 is TGTGCCAGCAGGTCACTGGGGGTTTCCTCCTACGAGCAGTACTTC.

The chain is built from TRBV2 and TRBJ1-5, with D possibly matching TRBD1 (5 bases). Germline lookup yields CDR1 SNHLY and CDR2 FYNNEI. This CDR3 has 14 residues. The V end lost 7 bases, the J end lost 5 bases, and 15 bases lay between the germline ends. For the CDR3, the DNA is TGTGCCAGCAATTGGGGGGGTTCCGATCAGCCCCAGCATTTT. It translates to CASNWGGSDQPQHF.

This clonotype came up a few times. This rearrangement joins TRBV18 to TRBJ1-2, with D maybe TRBD1 (5 bases). V was shortened by 3 bases and J by 9 bases, with 20 bases between the two germline ends. CDR3 length equals 15 residues. The germline V gene has CDR1 KGHSH and CDR2 LQKENI. CDR3 protein: CASSPEGRRVLSYTF. CDR3 nucleotides: TGTGCCAGCTCACCGGAGGGACGGCGGGTTTTGAGCTACACCTTC.

The V and J genes are TRBV7-9 and TRBJ2-1; TRBD1 matches 7 bases. This CDR3 is 15 amino acids long. V lost 5 bases and J lost 2; bases outside the gene matches: 6. CDR1 and CDR2 from the germline V gene are SEHNR and FQNEAQ (reference sequence). CDR3 sequence reads: CASSPGTVPYNEQFF. The CDR3 DNA reads as TGTGCCAGCAGCCCCGGGACAGTCCCCTACAATGAGCAGTTCTTC.

This clonotype was counted only a few times. The chain joins TRBV20-1 to TRBJ2-1; a possible D gene is TRBD2 (5 bases). CDR1 and CDR2 from the germline V gene are DFQATT and SNEGSKA (reference sequence). Trimming shortened V by 6 bases and J by 0 bases, and 12 bases separated the two germline ends. The CDR3 extends over 14 amino acids. CDR3 DNA sequence: TGCAGTGCCTGGCGGGCGAGCTCCTACAATGAGCAGTTCTTC. Translating it yields CSAWRASSYNEQFF.

The V call is TRBV11-3, the J call TRBJ2-3; 9 bases map to TRBD2. Germline V CDR1 and CDR2: SGHNT, YENEEA. V was pared by 1 base and J by 4 bases, with 6 bases of the junction left unmatched. This CDR3 is 16 amino acids long. DNA for the CDR3: TGTGCCAGCAGCTTAGGTAGCGGGAGTTTCTCAGATACGCAGTATTTT. It encodes CASSLGSGSFSDTQYF. Drawing the rest from reference TRBV11-3 and TRBJ2-3, the complete variable domain is EAGVVQSPRYKIIEKKQPVAFWCNPISGHNTLYWYLQNLGQGPELLIRYENEEAVDDSQLPKDRFSAERLKGVDSTLKIQPAELGDSAVYLCASSLGSGSFSDTQYFGPGTRLTVL.

The rearrangement uses TRBV7-9 and TRBJ1-1; TRBD1 is a possible D gene (5 bases). This CDR3 contains 13 residues. CDR1 is SEHNR, CDR2 FQNEAQ, per germline (reference sequence). The ends were cut back, 8 bases at V and 6 bases at J, with 16 bases in the middle. The CDR3 coding sequence is TGTGCCAGCTCCCCACCTCTGGGGGCTGAAGCTTTCTTT. This codes for CASSPPLGAEAFF.

The V call is TRBV20-1, the J call TRBJ2-1; 7 bases map to TRBD2. Germline lookup yields CDR1 DFQATT and CDR2 SNEGSKA (reference sequence). After removal of 6 bases from V and 0 bases from J, the junction contained 11 bases not matched to a gene. The CDR3 covers 16 residues. CDR3 region: CSAPGGGRSSYNEQFF. The CDR3 coding sequence is TGCAGTGCCCCGGGCGGGGGACGAAGCTCCTACAATGAGCAGTTCTTC.

J is TRBJ2-1 and V is TRBV20-1; 7 nucleotides align to TRBD2. The germline V gene encodes CDR1 DFQATT and CDR2 SNEGSKA (reference sequence). The CDR3 runs 17 residues. V was pared by 0 bases and J by 5 bases, with 13 bases of the junction left unmatched. The chain's CDR3 is CSARDKGTLAVNNEQFF. CDR3 coding DNA: TGCAGTGCTAGAGATAAAGGCACGCTAGCGGTAAACAATGAGCAGTTCTTC.

DNA of the CDR3: TGTGCCAGCAGCCGATACGGGAGAGGTACAGATACGCAGTATTTT. It codes for CASSRYGRGTDTQYF. The chain joins TRBV7-3 to TRBJ2-3; D possibly corresponds to TRBD2 (6 bases). V was shortened by 5 bases and J by 3 bases, with 15 bases between the two germline ends. The CDR3 is made up of 15 amino acids. Germline V gene sequence: CDR1 SGHTA, CDR2 FQGTGA.

V usage is TRBV20-1 and J usage is TRBJ2-7, with D maybe TRBD2 (5 bases). V gave up 5 bases and J gave up 3 bases, with 14 bases separating them. CDR1 and CDR2 from the germline V gene are DFQATT and SNEGSKA (reference sequence). This CDR3 contains 13 residues. The CDR3 nucleotides read TGCAGTGCTTTTGGACGGGGAAACTACGAGCAGTACTTC. Translation gives CSAFGRGNYEQYF.